Below are 14 T cell receptor beta chains sequenced from a single sample in a study of shared clonotypes between healthy human individuals. The assay was immunoSEQ multiplex PCR, and TCRdb's table has in-frame clones only and misses some. The sample records over 2,000,000 clones, 85% to 95% being singletons. Naivety among CD8 cells was defined by CD45RO negativity and positive CCR7 selection, thereby excluding terminally differentiated effector memory CD45RA+ cells. Sequencing was done on a sample of naive CD8+ T cells from PBMCs. The receptors were gathered from a young man in good health. Some clones in this sample may be carry-over from other donors' samples.

The chain carries TRBV7-8 and TRBJ2-1; D is possibly TRBD2 (6 bases). This CDR3 has 15 residues. V lost 2 bases and J 7 bases, leaving 15 bases between the germline ends. Per germline, CDR1 SGHVS and CDR2 FQNEAQ. The CDR3 DNA reads as TGTGCCAGCAGCTTATTACGCGGGGCTACAAATGAGCAGTTCTTC. Its protein is CASSLLRGATNEQFF. Supplemented by reference TRBV7-8 and TRBJ2-1, the full variable domain reads GAGVSQSPRYKVAKRGQDVALRCDPISGHVSLFWYQQALGQGPEFLTYFQNEAQLDKSGLPSDRFFAERPEGSVSTLKIQRTQQEDSAVYLCASSLLRGATNEQFFGPGTRLTVL.

The rearrangement links TRBV14 to TRBJ2-4, with unresolved D. The CDR3 sequence is 15 residues long. CDR1 is SGHDN and CDR2 is FVKESK in the germline V gene. Trimming removed 5 bases from V and 1 base from J, with 12 bases in between. The CDR3 protein is CASSGTGSAKNIQYF. The CDR3 bases are TGTGCCAGCAGCGGTACCGGGTCGGCCAAAAACATTCAGTACTTC.

The chain carries TRBV10-3 and TRBJ2-7; TRBD2 matches 8 bases. This CDR3 has 16 amino acids. From germline, CDR1 is ENHRY and CDR2 SYGVKD. Germline trimming cut 6 bases from V and 2 bases from J; bases unmatched to any gene: 12. The CDR3 nucleotides are TGTGCCATCAGCCTTACAACTAGCGGCCCTCCCTACGAGCAGTACTTC. Residues: CAISLTTSGPPYEQYF.

This rearrangement joins TRBV7-9 to TRBJ2-7, with TRBD1 matching 10 bases. Germline assignment: CDR1 SEHNR and CDR2 FQNEAQ (reference sequence). This CDR3 is built from 15 residues. Trimming at V came to 5 bases and at J to 3 bases, leaving 7 bases not matched to a gene. In DNA, the CDR3 is TGTGCCAGCAGCCTCGGGACAGGGGCCCGCTACGAGCAGTACTTC. It is translated as CASSLGTGARYEQYF. The whole variable domain, remainder taken from reference TRBV7-9 and TRBJ2-7, is DTGVSQNPRHKITKRGQNVTFRCDPISEHNRLYWYRQTLGQGPEFLTYFQNEAQLEKSRLLSDRFSAERPKGSFSTLEIQRTEQGDSAMYLCASSLGTGARYEQYFGPGTRLTVT.

The chain recombines TRBV7-9 with TRBJ2-1; TRBD2 is a possible D gene (5 bases). Germline lookup yields CDR1 SEHNR and CDR2 FQNEAQ (reference sequence). The CDR3 has 15 residues. Trimming shortened V by 1 base and J by 6 bases, and 13 bases separated the two germline ends. The CDR3 nucleotides are TGTGCCAGCAGCTTAGAGAGCGGATGGCCCAATGAGCAGTTCTTC. Translation: CASSLESGWPNEQFF.

The chain links TRBV5-8 to TRBJ1-1; D gene ambiguous. V was clipped by 6 bases and J by 7 bases, with 7 bases between them. The length of the CDR3 is 10 residues. The germline gives CDR1 SGHTS, CDR2 YDEGEE. CDR3 in amino acids: CASKGYEAFF. The CDR3 DNA reads TGTGCCAGCAAGGGATATGAAGCTTTCTTT.

This clone turned up a few times. The sample contains more than one DNA sequence encoding this CDR3. The chain uses TRBV30 and TRBJ1-1, with D hard to call. The CDR3 covers 12 residues. Germline CDR1 GTSNPN, CDR2 SVGIG (reference sequence). Between the trimmed V and J ends, which lost 0 bases and 5 bases, there was a span of 7 bases. The CDR3 is CAWSVLGTEAFF. The DNA of the CDR3 is TGTGCCTGGAGTGTACTGGGGACTGAAGCTTTCTTT.

The chain recombines TRBV2 with TRBJ2-4, with 8 bases matching TRBD1. Per the germline V gene, CDR1 is SNHLY and CDR2 is FYNNEI. The length of the CDR3 is 13 residues. Trimming took 7 bases from V and 5 from J; bases not matched to a gene: 4. The CDR3 nucleotides are TGTGCCAGCACGAGACAGGGGCAAAACATTCAGTACTTC. Translation: CASTRQGQNIQYF.

This clone was picked up one time. This CDR3 is also generated by other DNA sequences in the sample. The gene calls are TRBV9 and TRBJ1-3, with D unresolved. Germline-derived CDR1 and CDR2 are SGDLS and YYNGEE. V lost 2 bases and J lost 0, with 6 bases in between. The CDR3 spans 14 residues. The CDR3 DNA reads as TGTGCCAGCAGCGTTGGGATCTCTGGAAACACCATATATTTT. Encoded protein: CASSVGISGNTIYF.

The chain joins TRBV7-3 to TRBJ1-1, with D possibly being TRBD1 (6 bases). The germline V and J ends were trimmed by 3 bases and 2 bases, with 10 bases remaining between them. This CDR3 is built from 14 residues. The germline gives CDR1 SGHTA, CDR2 FQGTGA. The DNA for the CDR3 is TGTGCCAGCAGCTTTAAGGGGGATAACACTGAAGCTTTCTTT. Translation gives CASSFKGDNTEAFF. Complete variable domain (other parts from reference TRBV7-3 and TRBJ1-1): GAGVSQTPSNKVTEKGKYVELRCDPISGHTALYWYRQSLGQGPEFLIYFQGTGAADDSGLPNDRFFAVRPEGSVSTLKIQRTERGDSAVYLCASSFKGDNTEAFFGQGTRLTVV.

This chain joins TRBV5-1 and TRBJ2-2; the D is unclear. V was clipped by 4 bases and J by 7 bases, with 8 bases between them. The CDR3 has 12 residues. CDR1 and CDR2 from the germline V gene are SGHRS and YFSETQ. The CDR3 DNA is TGCGCCAGCAGCCCTTACGGCGGGGAGCTGTTTTTT. Translated, it gives CASSPYGGELFF.

The rearrangement joins TRBV5-1 to TRBJ2-3; tentatively, D is TRBD1 or TRBD2 (6 bases each). Germline lookup yields CDR1 SGHRS and CDR2 YFSETQ. Trimming shortened V by 7 bases and J by 2 bases, and 32 bases separated the two germline ends. The CDR3 has 20 residues. The CDR3 DNA sequence: TGCGCCAGCGCCGAATCCCGGGGAGGCTACAGGGAGACGGTCACAGATACGCAGTATTTT. Its translation: CASAESRGGYRETVTDTQYF.

This chain joins TRBV11-2 and TRBJ2-7; no reliable D call. Trimming removed 5 bases from V and 2 bases from J, with 13 bases in between. There are 14 residues in the CDR3. Germline CDR1 reads SGHAT; CDR2 reads FQNNGV. CDR3 sequence: CASSPRSRAYEQYF. The CDR3 DNA sequence: TGTGCCAGCAGCCCCCGGTCTCGGGCCTACGAGCAGTACTTC.

The V and J genes are TRBV7-2 and TRBJ1-5; TRBD1 is a possible D gene (5 bases). The V end lost 4 bases, the J end lost 4 bases, and 11 bases lay between the germline ends. Germline V lookup: CDR1 SGHTA, CDR2 FQGNSA. This CDR3 spans 14 amino acids. The CDR3 nucleotides read TGTGCCAGCAGCTGGGGCGGGTGGAATCAGCCCCAGCATTTT. Protein product: CASSWGGWNQPQHF. Filled out from reference TRBV7-2 and TRBJ1-5, the complete variable domain reads GAGVSQSPSNKVTEKGKDVELRCDPISGHTALYWYRQSLGQGLEFLIYFQGNSAPDKSGLPSDRFSAERTGGSVSTLTIQRTQQEDSAVYLCASSWGGWNQPQHFGDGTRLSIL.